This T cell receptor (beta chain) is from a study of blood T cell repertoires in COVID-19. The length of the CDR3 is 14 residues. The V gene end was trimmed by 5 bases and the J gene end by 5 bases; junction bases not matched to a gene: 6. Germline V gene lookup returns CDR1 SEHNR and CDR2 FQNEAQ (reference sequence). Here immunoSEQ multiplex PCR was the method, and the copy in TCRdb shows in-frame clones only, minus some. The sample lists roughly 500,000 clones, around nine tenths occurring once. The chain has TRBV7-9 and TRBJ1-2; 9 bases agree with TRBD1. The sequenced sample consisted of PBMCs or T cells enriched from blood (not recorded which). The TCR comes from a woman aged 40 to 50 who had recovered from COVID-19. The CDR3 coding sequence is TGTGCCAGCAGCGAACGACAGGGGGTATATGGCTACACCTTC. It yields the protein CASSERQGVYGYTF.